These T cell receptor beta chains were read from a single sample in a study of cytomegalovirus exposure and HLA in healthy donors. Clones were sequenced by immunoSEQ multiplex PCR, and TCRdb holds only the in-frame ones, with some missing. The data hold approximately 98,000 clones, with about 80% observed a single time. The specimen sequenced was PBMCs. The receptors stem from a man between 18 and 29 years old in good health and CMV-seropositive. Each CDR3 is given with its conserved first and last residue. The D gene is left open where the match is weak. Clone size is shown for a subset of rows, as once, few, many or a class of expanded clone.

TGTGCCAGTAGTCCAGACAGGAATAAGGATTCACCCCTCCACTTT,CASSPDRNKDSPLHF,TRBV19,TRBJ1-6,-,-
TGTGCCAGCAGTCCCTCTAGCGGGGGGTTGGCCCAGTACTTC,CASSPSSGGLAQYF,TRBV27,TRBJ2-5,-,TRBD2
TGTGCCAGCAGCCGAGGAAAAGAGACCCAGTACTTC,CASSRGKETQYF,TRBV7-9,TRBJ2-5,-,-
TGTGCCAGCAGTTTACAGGGCCAAGGGTATAGCAATCAGCCCCAGCATTTT,CASSLQGQGYSNQPQHF,TRBV28,TRBJ1-5,-,-
TGCGCCAGCAGCCGAGCGGGACAGGGGATGTACGAGCAGTACTTC,CASSRAGQGMYEQYF,TRBV4-1,TRBJ2-7,-,TRBD1
TGTGCCAGCAGTCTCTTCCTCGGGGAAAATGGCTACACCTTC,CASSLFLGENGYTF,TRBV6-4,TRBJ1-2,-,-
TGTGCCAGCAGAGGACTAGCGCCGAGCACAGATACGCAGTATTTT,CASRGLAPSTDTQYF,TRBV6-5,TRBJ2-3,-,TRBD2
TGTGCCTGGGCGGGACAGGGTTATAATTCACCCCTCCACTTT,CAWAGQGYNSPLHF,TRBV30,TRBJ1-6,-,TRBD1
TGTGCCAGCAGCGTAGACGACTCAGGCTACACCTTC,CASSVDDSGYTF,TRBV9,TRBJ1-2,-,-
TGTGCCAGTAGTATCGGGACTTTCAGGGACTATGGCTACACCTTC,CASSIGTFRDYGYTF,TRBV19,TRBJ1-2,-,-
TGTGCCAGCAGTGACCCGGGACAGCTTTCCTTCGAGCAGTACTTC,CASSDPGQLSFEQYF,TRBV6-1,TRBJ2-7,-,TRBD1
TGCGCCAGCAGCCAAGGACTAGGGGCCTACGAGCAGTACTTC,CASSQGLGAYEQYF,TRBV4-1,TRBJ2-7,-,-
TGCGCCAGCAGCTTGGAGGTACTAGCTTCCGGGGAGCTGTTTTTT,CASSLEVLASGELFF,TRBV5-1,TRBJ2-2,-,-
TGTGCCAGCAGACCCAGCGGGCCTAGCACAGATACGCAGTATTTT,CASRPSGPSTDTQYF,TRBV6-5,TRBJ2-3,-,-
TGTGCCAGCAGCTTATTCGGGGGCTCCTACGAGCAGTACTTC,CASSLFGGSYEQYF,TRBV5-4,TRBJ2-7,-,-
TGTGCCAGCACTGGGACAGGGGGCTACGAGCAGTACTTC,CASTGTGGYEQYF,TRBV6-1,TRBJ2-7,many,TRBD1
TGTGCCAGCAGCTTATCCGCTGCCTACGAGCAGTACTTC,CASSLSAAYEQYF,TRBV5-6,TRBJ2-7,-,-
TGTGCCAGCAGCTTAGCGACTCCCTTGGGAGAGACCCAGTACTTC,CASSLATPLGETQYF,TRBV7-9,TRBJ2-5,-,-
TGTGCCAGTACCCGGGACAGGCGGGACACTGAAGCTTTCTTT,CASTRDRRDTEAFF,TRBV19,TRBJ1-1,-,TRBD1
TGCGCCACCCGGGCTAGCGGGGGCACCTACGAGCAGTACTTC,CATRASGGTYEQYF,TRBV10-2,TRBJ2-7,-,TRBD2
TGTGCCAGCAGTTACTCGAGGAAGGGAGGGAAAGCTTTCTTT,CASSYSRKGGKAFF,TRBV6-5,TRBJ1-1,-,-
TGTGCCAGCTCACTCGGGACAGTTCTAGCCAAAAACATTCAGTACTTC,CASSLGTVLAKNIQYF,TRBV18,TRBJ2-4,-,TRBD1
TGTGCCAGCAGTAAGCCGGACAGGGGGAGGACCGGGGAGCTGTTTTTT,CASSKPDRGRTGELFF,TRBV28,TRBJ2-2,-,TRBD1
TGTGCCAGTAGTATAGATCAGGGTTACGAGCAGTACTTC,CASSIDQGYEQYF,TRBV19,TRBJ2-7,-,-
TGTGCCAGCAGCCTGACTGAAATGAACACTGAAGCTTTCTTT,CASSLTEMNTEAFF,TRBV6-5,TRBJ1-1,-,-